This T cell receptor beta chain was documented in a study of cytomegalovirus exposure and HLA in healthy donors. As concerns this clone: Antigen: not known.

PCR primers comprised 60 Vbeta and 13 Jbeta primers. Profiling relied on immunoSEQ multiplex PCR, and the TCRdb table lists in-frame clones only, not all of them. The table lists 100,000 to 150,000 clones, around three quarters of them singletons. This cohort consisted of healthy bone marrow donors. Study-level points and caveats: It emerged from a later analysis that several of the most significant clusters appeared to be linked to common viral pathogens.

The CDR3 covers 14 residues. Trimming took 4 bases from V and 4 from J, leaving 12 bases between them. CDR1 and CDR2 (germline): SGHRS, YFSETQ. Sequencing input: PBMCs. The sequence was collected from a man aged 25-40 years in good health and CMV-seronegative. The V gene is TRBV5-1, the J gene TRBJ1-3; a possible D gene is TRBD1 (6 bases). This chain's CDR3 is CASSHQGSGNTIYF. CDR3 nucleotides: TGCGCCAGCAGCCATCAGGGGTCCGGAAACACCATATATTTT.